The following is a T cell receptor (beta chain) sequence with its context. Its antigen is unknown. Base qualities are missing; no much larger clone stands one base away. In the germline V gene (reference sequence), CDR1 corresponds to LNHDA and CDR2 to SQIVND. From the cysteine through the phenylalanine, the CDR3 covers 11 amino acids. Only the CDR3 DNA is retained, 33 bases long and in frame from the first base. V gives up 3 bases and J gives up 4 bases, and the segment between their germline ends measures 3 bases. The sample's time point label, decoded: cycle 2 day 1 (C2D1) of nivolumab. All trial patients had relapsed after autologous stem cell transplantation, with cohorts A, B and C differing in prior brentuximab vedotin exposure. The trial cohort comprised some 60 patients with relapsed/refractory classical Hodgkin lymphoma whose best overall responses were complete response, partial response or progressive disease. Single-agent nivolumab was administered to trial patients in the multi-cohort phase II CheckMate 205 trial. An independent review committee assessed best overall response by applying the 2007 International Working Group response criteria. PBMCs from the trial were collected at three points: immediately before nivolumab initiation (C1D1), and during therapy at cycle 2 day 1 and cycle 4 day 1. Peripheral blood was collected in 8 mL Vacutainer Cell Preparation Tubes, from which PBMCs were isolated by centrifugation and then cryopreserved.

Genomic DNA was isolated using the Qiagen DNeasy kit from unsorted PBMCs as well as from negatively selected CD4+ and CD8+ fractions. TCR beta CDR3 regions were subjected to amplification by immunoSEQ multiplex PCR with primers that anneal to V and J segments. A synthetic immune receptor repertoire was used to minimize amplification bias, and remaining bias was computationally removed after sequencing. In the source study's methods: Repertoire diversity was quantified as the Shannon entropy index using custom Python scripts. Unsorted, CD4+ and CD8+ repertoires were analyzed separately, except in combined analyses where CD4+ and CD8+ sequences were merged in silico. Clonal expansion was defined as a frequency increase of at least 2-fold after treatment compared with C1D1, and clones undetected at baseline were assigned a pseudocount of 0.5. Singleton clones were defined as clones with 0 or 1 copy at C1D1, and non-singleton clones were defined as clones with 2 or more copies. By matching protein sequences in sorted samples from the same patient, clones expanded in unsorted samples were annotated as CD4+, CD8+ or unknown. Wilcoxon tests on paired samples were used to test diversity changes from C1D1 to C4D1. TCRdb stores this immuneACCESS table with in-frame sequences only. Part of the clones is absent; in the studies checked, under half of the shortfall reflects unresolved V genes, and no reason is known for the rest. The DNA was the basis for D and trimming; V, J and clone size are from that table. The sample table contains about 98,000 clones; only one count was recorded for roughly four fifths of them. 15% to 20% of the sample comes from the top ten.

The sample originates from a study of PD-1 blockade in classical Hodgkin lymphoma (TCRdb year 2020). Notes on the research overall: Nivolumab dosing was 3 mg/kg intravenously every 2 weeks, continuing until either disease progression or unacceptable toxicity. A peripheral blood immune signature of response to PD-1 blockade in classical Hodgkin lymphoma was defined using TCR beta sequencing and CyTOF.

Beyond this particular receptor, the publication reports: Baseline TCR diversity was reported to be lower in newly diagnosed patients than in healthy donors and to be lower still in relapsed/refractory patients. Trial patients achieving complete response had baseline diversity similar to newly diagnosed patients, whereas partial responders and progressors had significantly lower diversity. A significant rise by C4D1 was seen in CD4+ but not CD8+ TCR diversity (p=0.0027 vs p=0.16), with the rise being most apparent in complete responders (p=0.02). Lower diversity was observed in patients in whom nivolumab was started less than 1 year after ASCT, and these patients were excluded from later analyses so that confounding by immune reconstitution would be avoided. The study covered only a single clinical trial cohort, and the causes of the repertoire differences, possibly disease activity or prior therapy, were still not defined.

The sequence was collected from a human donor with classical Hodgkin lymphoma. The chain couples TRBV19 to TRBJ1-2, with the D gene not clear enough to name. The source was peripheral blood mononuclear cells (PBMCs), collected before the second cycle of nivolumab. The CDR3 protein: CASSIGYGYTF. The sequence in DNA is TGTGCCAGTAGTATTGGCTATGGCTACACCTTC.